A selection of T cell receptor beta chains follows, all from one sample in a study of blood T cell repertoires in COVID-19. Sequencing was performed with immunoSEQ multiplex PCR; in TCRdb, only in-frame clones are kept and a portion is missing. This sample yields approximately 170,000 clones, of which around 81% are seen a single time; about 10% belongs to the top ten. Sequenced: peripheral blood. The source is a man between 60 and 75 years old with active or convalescent COVID-19. Both conserved end residues are part of each CDR3. D genes are given only for firm matches. Not all rows give a size; the values are once, few, many and, for expanded clones, a class.

j_call | cdr3_length | v_call | d_call | clone_size | cdr3_nt | cdr3_aa
TRBJ1-6 | 14 | TRBV5-4 | TRBD1 | . | TGTGCCAGCAGCCCGGGACAGGTTAATTCACCCCTCCACTTT | CASSPGQVNSPLHF
TRBJ1-1 | 15 | TRBV6-5 | TRBD1 | . | TGTGCCAGCAGCCAGCAGACAGGGTTGGACACTGAAGCTTTCTTT | CASSQQTGLDTEAFF
TRBJ1-6 | 12 | TRBV2 | . | few | TGTGCCAGCAGTTATCATAATTCACCCCTCCACTTT | CASSYHNSPLHF
TRBJ1-1 | 11 | TRBV7-9 | . | . | TGTGCCAGCAGGCCGGACACTGAAGCTTTCTTT | CASRPDTEAFF
TRBJ1-1 | 15 | TRBV5-1 | TRBD1 | . | TGCGCCAGCAGCTACGGGACAGGGAAAAACACTGAAGCTTTCTTT | CASSYGTGKNTEAFF
TRBJ1-6 | 11 | TRBV6-1 | . | . | TGTGCCAGCAGTGATCCAGTCACCCTCCACTTT | CASSDPVTLHF
TRBJ1-4 | 15 | TRBV2 | . | . | TGTGCCAGCACTCGTCAGGGCAGCTGGGGTGAAAAACTGTTTTTT | CASTRQGSWGEKLFF
TRBJ2-3 | 16 | TRBV4-1 | TRBD2 | . | TGCGCCAGCAGCCAAGCTAGCGGGAGGGGGTCGGATACGCAGTATTTT | CASSQASGRGSDTQYF
TRBJ2-7 | 15 | TRBV15 | . | . | TGTGCCACCAGCAACCCCGGGGAGGTGACCTACGAGCAGTACTTC | CATSNPGEVTYEQYF
TRBJ1-1 | 19 | TRBV19 | TRBD1 | . | TGTGCCAGTAGCCTGGGACAGGGGGCCCGTCTGGATAAGGACACTGAAGCTTTCTTT | CASSLGQGARLDKDTEAFF
TRBJ2-6 | 14 | TRBV20-1 | . | once | TGCAGTGCGAGTGGGAGCTCTGGGGCCAACGTCCTGACTTTC | CSASGSSGANVLTF
TRBJ1-6 | 15 | TRBV3-1/TRBV3-2 | . | . | TGTGCCAGCAGCCAAAGAGGGGGTATCCGTTCACCCCTCCACTTT | CASSQRGGIRSPLHF
TRBJ2-1 | 14 | TRBV11-2 | . | . | TGTGCCAGCGAGGGGGGGAGCAACTACAATGAGCAGTTCTTC | CASEGGSNYNEQFF
TRBJ2-7 | 16 | TRBV6-5 | TRBD2 | once | TGTGCCAGCAGTTATCATGGTAGCGGGAGGGCCGGAGGGCAGTACTTC | CASSYHGSGRAGGQYF
TRBJ2-1 | 14 | TRBV10-1 | TRBD2 | . | TGCGCCAGCAGCGGTACTAGCGGCTACAATGAGCAGTTCTTC | CASSGTSGYNEQFF
TRBJ1-1 | 13 | TRBV6-5 | . | . | TGTGCCAGCACCCTTAGGGGGGGCACTGAAGCTTTCTTT | CASTLRGGTEAFF
TRBJ2-1 | 15 | TRBV5-8 | TRBD2 | . | TGTGCCAGCAGCTCGGGACTAGCCCGAGGCAATGAGCAGTTCTTC | CASSSGLARGNEQFF
TRBJ2-3 | 17 | TRBV5-1 | TRBD1 | . | TGCGCCAGCAGCTTGGCCGGGACAGGGGGCCGCCCAGATACGCAGTATTTT | CASSLAGTGGRPDTQYF
TRBJ2-5 | 13 | TRBV2 | . | . | TGTGCCAGCAGTTTCAGGGGAATTGAGACCCAGTACTTC | CASSFRGIETQYF
TRBJ2-2 | 18 | TRBV3-1/TRBV3-2 | TRBD2 | once | TGTGCCAGCAGCCAAGGAGTCCCTAGCGGGGTTCGCACCGGGGAGCTGTTTTTT | CASSQGVPSGVRTGELFF
TRBJ2-7 | 17 | TRBV19 | TRBD1 | . | TGTGCCAGTAGTCGAGTCAGCGGGACAGGGCACTCCTACGAGCAGTACTTC | CASSRVSGTGHSYEQYF
TRBJ1-2 | 13 | TRBV18 | . | . | TGTGCCAGCTCACAACAGGACCACTATGGCTACACCTTC | CASSQQDHYGYTF
TRBJ2-1 | 16 | TRBV10-3 | TRBD2 | . | TGTGCCATCAGTGAAGGAACTAGCGGAGCCTACAATGAGCAGTTCTTC | CAISEGTSGAYNEQFF
TRBJ2-5 | 11 | TRBV29-1 | . | . | TGCAGCGTTGAACTCCAAGAGACCCAGTACTTC | CSVELQETQYF
TRBJ1-6 | 16 | TRBV11-2 | . | . | TGTGCCAGCAGCTTAGAAGTCGGACAAAACAATTCACCCCTCCACTTT | CASSLEVGQNNSPLHF
TRBJ1-2 | 12 | TRBV24-1 | TRBD1 | . | TGTGCCACCAGTAGACAGGGATATGGCTACACCTTC | CATSRQGYGYTF
TRBJ1-4 | 15 | TRBV7-9 | . | . | TGTGCCAGCAGCGCTACGGGGAGTGGTAATGAAAAACTGTTTTTT | CASSATGSGNEKLFF
TRBJ2-2 | 15 | TRBV13 | . | . | TGTGCCAGCTCCCTCCGGGAAAAAAACACCGGGGAGCTGTTTTTT | CASSLREKNTGELFF
TRBJ1-2 | 15 | TRBV11-2 | TRBD1 | . | TGTGCCAGCAGCCCCCGGCAGGGGGCGGACTATGGCTACACCTTC | CASSPRQGADYGYTF